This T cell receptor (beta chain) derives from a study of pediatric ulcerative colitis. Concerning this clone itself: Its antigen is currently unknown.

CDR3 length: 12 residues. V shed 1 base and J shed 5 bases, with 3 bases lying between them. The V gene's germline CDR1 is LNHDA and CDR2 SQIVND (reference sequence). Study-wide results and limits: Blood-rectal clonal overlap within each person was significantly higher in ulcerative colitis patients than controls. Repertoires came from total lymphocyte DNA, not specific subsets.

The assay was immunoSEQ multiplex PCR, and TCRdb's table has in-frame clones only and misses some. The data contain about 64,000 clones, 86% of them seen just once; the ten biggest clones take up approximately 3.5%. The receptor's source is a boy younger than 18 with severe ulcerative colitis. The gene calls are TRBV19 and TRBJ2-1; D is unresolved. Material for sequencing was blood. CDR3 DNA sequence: TGTGCCAGTAGTATAGGCCACAATGAGCAGTTCTTC. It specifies CASSIGHNEQFF.